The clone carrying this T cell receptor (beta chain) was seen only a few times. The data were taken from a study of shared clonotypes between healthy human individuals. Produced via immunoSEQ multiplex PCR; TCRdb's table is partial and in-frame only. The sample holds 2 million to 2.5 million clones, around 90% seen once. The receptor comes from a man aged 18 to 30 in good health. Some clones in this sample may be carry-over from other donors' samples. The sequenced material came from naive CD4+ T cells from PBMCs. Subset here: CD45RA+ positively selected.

DNA for the CDR3: TGTGCCAGCAGCGGATATGAGCAGGGCAACTATGGCTACACCTTC. This codes for CASSGYEQGNYGYTF. The chain has TRBV11-2 and TRBJ1-2; possible D gene TRBD1, 5 bases. V was trimmed by 5 bases and J by 2 bases, leaving 15 bases between them. Germline assignment: CDR1 SGHAT and CDR2 FQNNGV. The CDR3 spans 15 residues.